The 25 T cell receptor beta chains reported below all come from one sample, sequenced in a study of T cells in Graves' hyperthyroidism and ophthalmopathy. Template material for amplifying TCR beta CDR3 regions consisted of RNA transcripts. During a first-round RT-PCR of the TCR CDR3, the HTBI primer set was used. TCRdb re-called the multiplex PCR reads through MiXCR, storing one row per CDR3 protein. The table shows hundreds of thousands of distinct CDR3 sequences, with approximately 40% occurring only once. Sequenced sample: blood. All receptors derive from a man younger than 30 with Graves' hyperthyroidism.

The chain joins TRBV11-2 to TRBJ2-7; no definite D call. V was shortened by 4 bases and J by 5 bases, with 12 bases between the two germline ends. The CDR3 has 13 residues. Looked up from germline, CDR1 is SGHAT and CDR2 is FQNNGV. CDR3 residues: CASSSTLENEQYF. The CDR3 nucleotides are TGTGCCAGCAGCTCCACCTTAGAAAACGAGCAGTACTTC.

The chain links TRBV2 to TRBJ2-2; D is perhaps TRBD2 (5 bases). CDR1 SNHLY and CDR2 FYNNEI come from the germline V gene. The CDR3 covers 16 residues. V was shortened by 6 bases and J by 1 base, with 15 bases between the two germline ends. The chain's CDR3 is CASREIASRNTGELFF. As DNA, the CDR3 is TGTGCCAGCAGAGAAATAGCTAGCAGGAACACCGGGGAGCTGTTTTTT.

This clonotype was picked up a small number of times. The V call is TRBV9, the J call TRBJ1-6, with TRBD1 matching 8 bases. Germline V lookup: CDR1 SGDLS, CDR2 YYNGEE. The CDR3 runs 16 residues. Losses at the gene ends were 3 bases for V and 10 bases for J; bases not matched to a gene: 12. CDR3 coding DNA: TGTGCCAGCAGCGATTCCCAACAGGGGGTAGGATCACCCCTCCACTTT. Translated, it gives CASSDSQQGVGSPLHF.

The gene calls are TRBV5-1 and TRBJ1-1; D might be TRBD1 (5 bases). V was pared by 2 bases and J by 3 bases, with 11 bases between. The CDR3 is made up of 14 amino acids. Germline V CDR1 and CDR2: SGHRS, YFSETQ. The CDR3 DNA reads TGCGCCAGCAGCTTACTGGGGGATTACACTGAAGCTTTCTTT. The encoded protein is CASSLLGDYTEAFF.

This clonotype was counted at least ten times. The chain joins TRBV12-3 or TRBV12-4 to TRBJ1-5, with a possible D match to TRBD1 (5 bases). Trimming shortened V by 3 bases and J by 0 bases, and 9 bases separated the two germline ends. The CDR3 loop spans 15 amino acids. The CDR3 reads CASSFGAYSNQPQHF. The DNA of the CDR3 is TGTGCCAGCAGTTTCGGGGCCTATAGCAATCAGCCCCAGCATTTT.

This clonotype appeared many times. This rearrangement joins TRBV2 to TRBJ2-5; D gene unclear. Trimming removed 7 bases at V and 7 bases at J, with 13 bases between. The CDR3 totals 12 residues. Germline V gives CDR1 SNHLY, CDR2 FYNNEI. The CDR3 loop reads CASIINTGTQYF. In DNA form, the CDR3 reads TGTGCCAGCATCATTAATACGGGGACCCAGTACTTC.

The chain combines TRBV15 with TRBJ1-2; D possibly corresponds to TRBD1 (5 bases). The CDR3 extends over 14 amino acids. Trimming removed 1 base from V and 8 bases from J, with 14 bases in between. CDR1 LNHNV and CDR2 YYDKDF come from the germline V gene (reference sequence). CDR3 sequence: CATSRGIGRGGYTF. In DNA form, the CDR3 reads TGTGCCACCAGCAGAGGTATAGGGAGGGGAGGCTACACCTTC.

V usage is TRBV9 and J usage is TRBJ2-2, with TRBD2 as a possible D gene (6 bases). The J call may be in error: the DNA end matches TRBJ2-3 better. The CDR3 has 13 residues. CDR1 and CDR2 from the germline V gene are SGDLS and YYNGEE. In DNA, the CDR3 is TGTGCCAGCAGCGGCGGGGGCACAGATACGCAGTATTTT. It specifies CASSGGGTDTQYF.

This clonotype was detected a few times. The chain joins TRBV6-6 to TRBJ1-2; 7 bases agree with TRBD1. Germline V gene data show CDR1 as MNHNY and CDR2 as SVGAGI (reference sequence). Trimming took 6 bases from V and 2 from J; bases not matched to a gene: 9. The CDR3 contains 15 residues. The CDR3 region has the DNA TGTGCCAGCAGCAACCCTTTGACAGGGAACTATGGCTACACCTTC. Protein sequence: CASSNPLTGNYGYTF.

J is TRBJ2-7 and V is TRBV11-3, with D unresolved. V lost 11 bases and J 0 bases, leaving 14 bases between the germline ends. Germline V gives CDR1 SGHNT, CDR2 YENEEA. The CDR3 has 13 amino acids. CDR3 in amino acids: CAWSVWGSYEQYF. Here the CDR3 DNA reads TGTGCCTGGAGTGTATGGGGCTCCTACGAGCAGTACTTC.

Many counts were recorded for this clonotype. For the CDR3, the DNA is TGTGCCAGCAGTTTAGCCCATCAGCCCCAGCATTTT. Translated: CASSLAHQPQHF. The chain is built from TRBV12-3 or TRBV12-4 and TRBJ1-5; D is undetermined. V shed 0 bases and J shed 5 bases, with 2 bases lying between them. This CDR3 has 12 residues.

This clonotype was seen at least ten times. The V gene is TRBV7-9, the J gene TRBJ2-5; possibly TRBD1 for D (6 bases). The CDR3 extends over 13 amino acids. V was pared by 0 bases and J by 4 bases, with 6 bases between. CDR1 is SEHNR, CDR2 FQNEAQ, per germline (reference sequence). Here the CDR3 reads CASSLATGETQYF. Here the CDR3 DNA reads TGTGCCAGCAGCTTAGCGACAGGAGAGACCCAGTACTTC.

The V gene is TRBV19, the J gene TRBJ2-7; 9 bases agree with TRBD1. The CDR3 sequence is 16 residues long. Germline lookup yields CDR1 LNHDA and CDR2 SQIVND (reference sequence). J was trimmed by 6 bases and V by 2 bases; bases with no gene match: 11. CDR3 sequence: CASSIKQGALLREQYF. DNA of the CDR3: TGTGCCAGTAGTATAAAACAGGGGGCCCTATTACGCGAGCAGTACTTC.

This clonotype was detected ten times or more. CDR3 amino acids: CAISAIGGDTEAFF. DNA of the CDR3: TGTGCCATCAGCGCAATAGGAGGGGACACTGAAGCTTTCTTT. The rearrangement uses TRBV10-3 and TRBJ1-1; TRBD1 is a possible D gene (5 bases). From germline, CDR1 is ENHRY and CDR2 SYGVKD. Trimming stripped 6 bases from V and 3 bases from J, with 14 bases between. The CDR3 is made up of 14 amino acids.

The gene calls are TRBV5-4 and TRBJ1-2, with D unresolved. Trimming removed 0 bases from V and 4 bases from J, with 10 bases in between. In germline, CDR1 is SGHNT, CDR2 YYREEE (reference sequence). This CDR3 has 14 amino acids. Written as DNA, the CDR3 is TGTGCCAGCAGCTTGGGCATACAGAGCTATGGCTACACCTTC. Translating it yields CASSLGIQSYGYTF. The variable domain in full, with the rest retrieved from reference TRBV5-4 and TRBJ1-2, is ETGVTQSPTHLIKTRGQQVTLRCSSQSGHNTVSWYQQALGQGPQFIFQYYREEENGRGNFPPRFSGLQFPNYSSELNVNALELDDSALYLCASSLGIQSYGYTFGSGTRLTVV.

This chain joins TRBV19 and TRBJ1-5; D may be TRBD1 (6 bases). The CDR3 is 16 amino acids. CDR1 LNHDA and CDR2 SQIVND come from the germline V gene (reference sequence). V was cut by 2 bases and J by 2 bases, with 13 bases left in between. CDR3 nucleotide sequence: TGTGCCAGTAGTATATTGAGGGGGGGGGGCAATCAGCCCCAGCATTTT. Protein product: CASSILRGGGNQPQHF.

This clonotype was counted at least ten times. This rearrangement joins TRBV7-9 to TRBJ2-7; D may be TRBD1 (6 bases). V lost 5 bases and J 5 bases, leaving 13 bases between the germline ends. Germline V lookup: CDR1 SEHNR, CDR2 FQNEAQ (reference sequence). The CDR3 sequence is 13 residues long. Here the CDR3 DNA reads TGTGCCAGCAGCCTAGGGGGATGGGACGAGCAGTACTTC. Translating it yields CASSLGGWDEQYF.

This clonotype showed up just a few times. V usage is TRBV13 and J usage is TRBJ2-5; D unclear. Trimming removed 0 bases from V and 4 bases from J, with 9 bases in between. Per germline, CDR1 PRHDT and CDR2 FYEKMQ (reference sequence). This CDR3 contains 14 residues. The CDR3 sequence: CASSLGRERETQYF. The CDR3 nucleotides read TGTGCCAGCAGCTTAGGAAGGGAACGAGAGACCCAGTACTTC.

This clonotype was seen more than once but under ten times. This chain connects TRBV9 to TRBJ2-7; no reliable D call. Germline CDR1 and CDR2: SGDLS and YYNGEE. This CDR3 comprises 13 residues. Trimming took off 5 bases at V and 2 bases at J, with 11 bases between the two ends. In DNA form, the CDR3 reads TGTGCCAGCAGACAACAATGGGCCTACGAGCAGTACTTC. Translating it yields CASRQQWAYEQYF.

The J gene is TRBJ1-2, the V gene TRBV6-5, with 9 bases aligning to TRBD1. This CDR3 contains 16 residues. Trimming cost V 2 bases and J 8 bases; bases outside gene matches: 12. Per the germline V gene, CDR1 is MNHEY and CDR2 is SVGAGI. This chain's CDR3 is CASSYVTGTGIGGYTF. In nucleotides, the CDR3 is TGTGCCAGCAGTTACGTAACCGGGACAGGGATTGGCGGCTACACCTTC.

This clonotype was recorded at least ten times. In this CDR3 the conserved last residue, phenylalanine or tryptophan, is missing, so a read error is likely. The chain is built from TRBV2 and TRBJ1-6; 7 bases are shared with TRBD1. The CDR3 is made up of 16 amino acids. CDR1 is SNHLY, CDR2 FYNNEI, per germline. The V segment lost 4 bases and the J segment 8 bases; nucleotides outside the gene matches: 11. CDR3 nucleotide sequence: TGTGCCAGCAGTGCGGCGACAGGGTATTCCTATTCACCCCTCCACTCT. As protein: CASSAATGYSYSPLHS.

This chain uses TRBV10-3 with TRBJ1-3, with D tentatively TRBD1 (5 bases). Trimming pared 6 bases from V and 10 bases from J, leaving 22 bases between. Germline CDR1 reads ENHRY; CDR2 reads SYGVKD. The CDR3 is 15 residues long. The CDR3 region has the DNA TGTGCCATCAGACCCGGGACTAGAGACTTAGAGACCATATATTTT. Its protein is CAIRPGTRDLETIYF.

This clonotype was counted only a few times. The J gene is TRBJ1-1, the V gene TRBV5-5, with D possibly being TRBD1 (5 bases). V shed 3 bases and J shed 1 base, with 16 bases lying between them. The CDR3 covers 16 residues. Germline V CDR1 and CDR2: SGHKS, YYEKEE (reference sequence). The CDR3 protein is CASSWGTARGNTEAFF. CDR3 coding DNA: TGTGCCAGCAGCTGGGGGACGGCCCGGGGGAACACTGAAGCTTTCTTT.

This clonotype has only a few counts. The chain is built from TRBV6-5 and TRBJ2-7, with 7 nucleotides matching TRBD2. Germline values: CDR1 MNHEY, CDR2 SVGAGI. The CDR3 totals 13 residues. V trimming: 2 bases; J trimming: 5 bases; junction bases outside the gene matches: 3. CDR3 sequence: CASSYDREDEQYF. The CDR3 DNA is TGTGCCAGCAGTTACGACCGGGAGGACGAGCAGTACTTC.

J is TRBJ1-1 and V is TRBV10-3; D call uncertain. Trimming removed 4 bases at V and 1 base at J, with 13 bases between. CDR3 length: 15 amino acids. The germline CDR1 and CDR2 sequences are ENHRY and SYGVKD. CDR3 coding DNA: TGTGCCATCAGTGCCCCGAGGACGTCGAACACTGAAGCTTTCTTT. Residues: CAISAPRTSNTEAFF.